These T cell receptor beta chains were read from a single sample in a study of radiation and T cells in renal cell carcinoma. Clones were sequenced by immunoSEQ multiplex PCR, and TCRdb holds only the in-frame ones, with some missing. The data contain some 120,000 clones, 88% of them singletons. The sample here was blood, taken from a patient whose treatment included radiotherapy and nephrectomy. The receptor source for this set is a woman between 70 and 85 years old with renal cell carcinoma. Both conserved end residues are part of each CDR3. Fields, in order: CDR3 DNA, CDR3 protein, clone size, J gene, V gene, D gene. D genes are given only for firm matches. Clone size is not always given. Where it is, it says once, few, many or a class for expanded clones.

cdr3_nt: TGTGCCAGCAGCCAAGCCCGGGACAGGGTAGCTTTCTTT
cdr3_aa: CASSQARDRVAFF
clone_size: -
j_call: TRBJ1-1
v_call: TRBV7-2
d_call: TRBD1

cdr3_nt: TGTGCCAGCAGTGAACCGACTAGCGGGCTCCTACAAAAAAACATTCAGTACTTC
cdr3_aa: CASSEPTSGLLQKNIQYF
clone_size: once
j_call: TRBJ2-4
v_call: TRBV6-1
d_call: TRBD2

cdr3_nt: TGTGCCAGTAGGCCCCCGGGGGGCACTGAAGCTTTCTTT
cdr3_aa: CASRPPGGTEAFF
clone_size: -
j_call: TRBJ1-1
v_call: TRBV19
d_call: -

cdr3_nt: TGTGCCAGCTCACCACTAGCTCCTACGGGCACAGATACGCAGTATTTT
cdr3_aa: CASSPLAPTGTDTQYF
clone_size: -
j_call: TRBJ2-3
v_call: TRBV18
d_call: -

cdr3_nt: TGTGCCAGCAGCTTGGGACAGGGAGGACGCAATGAGCAGTTCTTC
cdr3_aa: CASSLGQGGRNEQFF
clone_size: -
j_call: TRBJ2-1
v_call: TRBV7-3
d_call: TRBD1

cdr3_nt: TGTGCCTGGAGTGTACTTGGGACGGCTAACTATGGCTACACCTTC
cdr3_aa: CAWSVLGTANYGYTF
clone_size: once
j_call: TRBJ1-2
v_call: TRBV30
d_call: -

cdr3_nt: TGCGCCAGCAGCCTTCAGGGGGTCGGTGGGAACACTGAAGCTTTCTTT
cdr3_aa: CASSLQGVGGNTEAFF
clone_size: -
j_call: TRBJ1-1
v_call: TRBV5-1
d_call: TRBD1

cdr3_nt: TGTGCCAGCAGCTCCGAGGACAGCTACGAGCAGTACTTC
cdr3_aa: CASSSEDSYEQYF
clone_size: -
j_call: TRBJ2-7
v_call: TRBV7-3
d_call: -

cdr3_nt: TGTGCCAGCAGTTTATATCAGGGGAACACTGAAGCTTTCTTT
cdr3_aa: CASSLYQGNTEAFF
clone_size: -
j_call: TRBJ1-1
v_call: TRBV27
d_call: -

cdr3_nt: TGTGCCAGCTCACCCGGGCCATCTGAAGGGAACACCATATATTTT
cdr3_aa: CASSPGPSEGNTIYF
clone_size: -
j_call: TRBJ1-3
v_call: TRBV18
d_call: -

cdr3_nt: TGCGCCAGCAGCTTGGTAGATGGCGGGCAGAACACTGAAGCTTTCTTT
cdr3_aa: CASSLVDGGQNTEAFF
clone_size: once
j_call: TRBJ1-1
v_call: TRBV5-1
d_call: -

cdr3_nt: TGTGCCATCAGAGAGGGGGGACCCGTCCGCGGCTACACCTTC
cdr3_aa: CAIREGGPVRGYTF
clone_size: -
j_call: TRBJ1-2
v_call: TRBV10-3
d_call: -